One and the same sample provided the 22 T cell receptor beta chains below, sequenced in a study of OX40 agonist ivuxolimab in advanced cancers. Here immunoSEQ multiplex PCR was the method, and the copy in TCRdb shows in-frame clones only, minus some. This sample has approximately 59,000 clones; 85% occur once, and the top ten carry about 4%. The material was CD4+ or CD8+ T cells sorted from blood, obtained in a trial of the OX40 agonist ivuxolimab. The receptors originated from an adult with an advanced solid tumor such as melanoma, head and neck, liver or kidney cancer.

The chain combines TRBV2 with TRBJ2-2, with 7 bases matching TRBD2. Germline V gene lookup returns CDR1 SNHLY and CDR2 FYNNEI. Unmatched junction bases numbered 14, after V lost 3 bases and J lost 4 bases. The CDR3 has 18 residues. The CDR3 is CASSESIARPGGTGELFF. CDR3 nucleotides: TGTGCCAGCAGTGAGTCGATAGCGCGACCGGGGGGCACCGGGGAGCTGTTTTTT.

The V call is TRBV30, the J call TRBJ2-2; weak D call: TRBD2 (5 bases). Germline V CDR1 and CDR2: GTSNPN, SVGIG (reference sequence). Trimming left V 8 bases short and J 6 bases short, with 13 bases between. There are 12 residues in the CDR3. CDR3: CARAKRPGELFF. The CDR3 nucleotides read TGTGCCAGGGCAAAGCGGCCCGGGGAGCTGTTTTTT.

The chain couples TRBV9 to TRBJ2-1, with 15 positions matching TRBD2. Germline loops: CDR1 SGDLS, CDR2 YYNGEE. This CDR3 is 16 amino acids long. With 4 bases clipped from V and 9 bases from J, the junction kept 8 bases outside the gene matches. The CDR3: CASSHRTSGRVAEQFF. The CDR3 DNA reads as TGTGCCAGCAGCCATAGGACTAGCGGGAGGGTCGCTGAGCAGTTCTTC.

CDR3 coding DNA: TGTGCCAGTAGAACGAGGAAAGGCGGGAGGACTTCCTACAATGAGCAGTTCTTC. It codes for CASRTRKGGRTSYNEQFF. The chain has TRBV19 and TRBJ2-1; 8 bases are shared with TRBD2. The germline V gene has CDR1 LNHDA and CDR2 SQIVND (reference sequence). Trimming took 6 bases from V and 1 from J; bases not matched to a gene: 14. This CDR3 is 18 amino acids long.

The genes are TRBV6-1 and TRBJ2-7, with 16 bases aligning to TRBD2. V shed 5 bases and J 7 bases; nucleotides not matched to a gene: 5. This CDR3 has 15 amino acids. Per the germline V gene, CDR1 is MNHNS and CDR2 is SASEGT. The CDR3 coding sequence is TGTGCCAGCAGTCCCCCGGGACTAGCGGGAGGGGAGCAGTACTTC. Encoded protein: CASSPPGLAGGEQYF.

This CDR3 is CASSRTGGTAGELFF. The CDR3 region has the DNA TGTGCCAGCAGCAGAACAGGGGGAACGGCCGGGGAGCTGTTTTTT. The chain employs TRBV7-3 and TRBJ2-2, with 8 bases identical to TRBD1. Germline trimming cut 5 bases from V and 6 bases from J; bases unmatched to any gene: 8. The CDR3 is 15 residues long. Germline V lookup: CDR1 SGHTA, CDR2 FQGTGA. Together with reference TRBV7-3 and TRBJ2-2, the CDR3 gives the full variable domain: GAGVSQTPSNKVTEKGKYVELRCDPISGHTALYWYRQSLGQGPEFLIYFQGTGAADDSGLPNDRFFAVRPEGSVSTLKIQRTERGDSAVYLCASSRTGGTAGELFFGEGSRLTVL.

As DNA, the CDR3 is TGTGCCAGCAGCCCCCGTTGGTCTAGCGGGAGGGCCTTTACCGGGGAGCTGTTTTTT. Its protein is CASSPRWSSGRAFTGELFF. The rearrangement joins TRBV7-2 to TRBJ2-2, with 12 bases aligning to TRBD2. Germline V gene sequence: CDR1 SGHTA, CDR2 FQGNSA. The CDR3 is made up of 19 amino acids. V dropped 5 bases and J dropped 5; count of bases not matched to a gene: 15.

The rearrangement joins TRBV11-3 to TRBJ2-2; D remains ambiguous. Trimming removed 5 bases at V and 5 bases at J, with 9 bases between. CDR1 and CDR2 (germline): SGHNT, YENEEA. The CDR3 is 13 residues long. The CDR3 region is CASSPRTTGELFF. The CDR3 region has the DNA TGTGCCAGCAGCCCCCGTACGACCGGGGAGCTGTTTTTT.

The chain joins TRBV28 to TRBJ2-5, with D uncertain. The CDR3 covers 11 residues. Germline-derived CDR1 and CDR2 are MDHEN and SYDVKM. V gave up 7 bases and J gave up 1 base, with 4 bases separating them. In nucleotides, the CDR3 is TGTGCCAGCACGGCCCAAGAGACCCAGTACTTC. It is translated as CASTAQETQYF.

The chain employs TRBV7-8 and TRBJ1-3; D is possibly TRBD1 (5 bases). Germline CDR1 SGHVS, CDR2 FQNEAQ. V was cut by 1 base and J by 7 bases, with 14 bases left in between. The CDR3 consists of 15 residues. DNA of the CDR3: TGTGCCAGCAGCTTAGTGGCGGGGACTGAGAACACCATATATTTT. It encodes CASSLVAGTENTIYF.

CDR3 sequence: CASSFWTGRTGELFF. In DNA form, the CDR3 reads TGTGCCAGCAGCTTCTGGACAGGGAGAACCGGGGAGCTGTTTTTT. The rearrangement joins TRBV7-9 to TRBJ2-2; the match to TRBD1 covers 8 bases. V shed 3 bases, J shed 5 bases, and the junction held 5 bases outside the gene matches. This CDR3 is built from 15 residues. Looked up from germline, CDR1 is SEHNR and CDR2 is FQNEAQ (reference sequence). Drawing the rest from reference TRBV7-9 and TRBJ2-2, the complete variable domain is DTGVSQNPRHKITKRGQNVTFRCDPISEHNRLYWYRQTLGQGPEFLTYFQNEAQLEKSRLLSDRFSAERPKGSFSTLEIQRTEQGDSAMYLCASSFWTGRTGELFFGEGSRLTVL.

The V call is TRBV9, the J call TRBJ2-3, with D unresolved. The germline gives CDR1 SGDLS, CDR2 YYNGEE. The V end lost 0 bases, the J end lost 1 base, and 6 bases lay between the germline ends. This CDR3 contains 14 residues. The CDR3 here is CASSVVGGTDTQYF. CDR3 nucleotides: TGTGCCAGCAGCGTAGTTGGGGGCACAGATACGCAGTATTTT.

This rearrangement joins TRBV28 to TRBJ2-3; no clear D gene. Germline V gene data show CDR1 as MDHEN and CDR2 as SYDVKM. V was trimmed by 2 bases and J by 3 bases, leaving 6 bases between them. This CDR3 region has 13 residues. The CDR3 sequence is CASSLEVTDTQYF. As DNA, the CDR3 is TGTGCCAGCAGTTTAGAAGTGACAGATACGCAGTATTTT.

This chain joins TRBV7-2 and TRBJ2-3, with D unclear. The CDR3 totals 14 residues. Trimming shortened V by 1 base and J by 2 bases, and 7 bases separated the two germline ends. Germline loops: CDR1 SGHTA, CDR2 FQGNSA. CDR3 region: CASSLVSYTDTQYF. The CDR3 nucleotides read TGTGCCAGCAGCTTAGTCAGCTACACAGATACGCAGTATTTT. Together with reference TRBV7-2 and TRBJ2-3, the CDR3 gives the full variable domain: GAGVSQSPSNKVTEKGKDVELRCDPISGHTALYWYRQSLGQGLEFLIYFQGNSAPDKSGLPSDRFSAERTGGSVSTLTIQRTQQEDSAVYLCASSLVSYTDTQYFGPGTRLTVL.

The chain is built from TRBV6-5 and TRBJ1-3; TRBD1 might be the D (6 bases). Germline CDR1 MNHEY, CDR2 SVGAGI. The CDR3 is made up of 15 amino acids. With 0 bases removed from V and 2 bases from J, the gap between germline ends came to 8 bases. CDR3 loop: CASSYSAGAGNTIYF. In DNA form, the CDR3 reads TGTGCCAGCAGTTACTCAGCAGGGGCTGGAAACACCATATATTTT.

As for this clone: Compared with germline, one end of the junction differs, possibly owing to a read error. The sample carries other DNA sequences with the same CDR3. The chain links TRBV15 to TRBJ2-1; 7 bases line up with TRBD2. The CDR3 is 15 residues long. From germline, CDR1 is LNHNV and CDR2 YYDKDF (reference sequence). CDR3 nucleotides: TGTGCCACCAGCAGAGATTCTAGCGGCTACAATGAGCAATTCTTC. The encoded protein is CATSRDSSGYNEQFF.

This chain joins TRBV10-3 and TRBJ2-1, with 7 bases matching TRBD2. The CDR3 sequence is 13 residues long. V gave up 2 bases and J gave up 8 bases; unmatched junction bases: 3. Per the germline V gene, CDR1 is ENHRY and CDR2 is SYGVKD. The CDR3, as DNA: TGTGCCATCAGTGAGGGACTAGAGCATGAGCAGTTCTTC. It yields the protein CAISEGLEHEQFF.

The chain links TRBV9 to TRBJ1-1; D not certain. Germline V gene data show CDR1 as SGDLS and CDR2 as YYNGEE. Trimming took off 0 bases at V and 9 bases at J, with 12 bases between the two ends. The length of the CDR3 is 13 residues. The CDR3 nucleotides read TGTGCCAGCAGCGTAGACCCGGAACTTAAAGCTTTCTTT. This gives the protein CASSVDPELKAFF.

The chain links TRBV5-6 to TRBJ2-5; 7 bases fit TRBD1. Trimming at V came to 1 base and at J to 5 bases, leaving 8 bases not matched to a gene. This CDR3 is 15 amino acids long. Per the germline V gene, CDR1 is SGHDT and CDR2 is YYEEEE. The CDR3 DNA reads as TGTGCCAGCAGCTTGATTGACAGGGTCTTTGAGACCCAGTACTTC. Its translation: CASSLIDRVFETQYF. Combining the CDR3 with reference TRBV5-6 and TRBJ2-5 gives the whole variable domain DAGVTQSPTHLIKTRGQQVTLRCSPKSGHDTVSWYQQALGQGPQFIFQYYEEEERQRGNFPDRFSGHQFPNYSSELNVNALLLGDSALYLCASSLIDRVFETQYFGPGTRLLVL.

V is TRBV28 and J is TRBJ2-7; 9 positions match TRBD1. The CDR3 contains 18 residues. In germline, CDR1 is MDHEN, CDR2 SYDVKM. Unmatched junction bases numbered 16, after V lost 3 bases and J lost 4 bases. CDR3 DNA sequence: TGTGCCAGCAGTTTCCCCCGGACAGGGGCCGTTGCAATGTACGAGCAGTACTTC. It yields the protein CASSFPRTGAVAMYEQYF.

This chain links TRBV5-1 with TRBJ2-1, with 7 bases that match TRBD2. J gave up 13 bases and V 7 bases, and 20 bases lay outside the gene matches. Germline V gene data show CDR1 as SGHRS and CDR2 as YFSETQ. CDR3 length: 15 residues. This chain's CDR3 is CASSPRTTSDDRQFF. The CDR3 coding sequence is TGCGCCAGCTCGCCCCGGACAACTAGCGATGATCGACAGTTCTTC.

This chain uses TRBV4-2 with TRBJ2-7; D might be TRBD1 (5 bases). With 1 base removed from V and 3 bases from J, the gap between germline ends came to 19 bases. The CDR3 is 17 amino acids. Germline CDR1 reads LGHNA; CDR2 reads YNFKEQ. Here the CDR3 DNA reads TGTGCCAGCAGCCAAGCTGCGCTGGGGCAGGGATTCTACGAGCAGTACTTC. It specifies CASSQAALGQGFYEQYF.